The 17 T cell receptor beta chains presented below share a single source sample, sequenced in a study of long-term antiretroviral therapy in people with HIV. At survey level, the immunoSEQ assay was run in its v3.0 version. The table came from immunoSEQ multiplex PCR; TCRdb's copy has only in-frame clones and leaves some out. The table shows about 20,000 clones, with approximately 80% occurring only once. The material sequenced was unsorted PBMCs, taken 1.2 years after starting antiretroviral therapy. All receptors come from a woman in her thirties or forties with HIV.

V usage is TRBV4-1 and J usage is TRBJ2-1, with D hard to call. Trimming removed 0 bases at V and 4 bases at J, with 7 bases between. CDR1 is MGHRA and CDR2 is YSYEKL in the germline V gene. This CDR3 comprises 14 residues. CDR3 region: CASSQDPAYNEQFF. CDR3 sequence (DNA): TGCGCCAGCAGCCAAGATCCAGCTTACAATGAGCAGTTCTTC.

A few counts support this clone. The chain is built from TRBV7-9 and TRBJ1-1; the D gene is possibly TRBD1 (6 bases). This CDR3 has 14 amino acids. Germline V gene data show CDR1 as SEHNR and CDR2 as FQNEAQ (reference sequence). V gave up 3 bases and J gave up 5 bases, with 13 bases separating them. CDR3 loop: CASSLEGGTTEAFF. The CDR3 DNA is TGTGCCAGCAGCTTGGAGGGGGGGACAACTGAAGCTTTCTTT. The entire variable domain, with the rest obtained from reference TRBV7-9 and TRBJ1-1, is as follows: DTGVSQNPRHKITKRGQNVTFRCDPISEHNRLYWYRQTLGQGPEFLTYFQNEAQLEKSRLLSDRFSAERPKGSFSTLEIQRTEQGDSAMYLCASSLEGGTTEAFFGQGTRLTVV.

The chain combines TRBV10-3 with TRBJ2-5, with 9 bases aligning to TRBD2. J lost 3 bases, V lost 4 bases, and 6 bases had no gene match. The CDR3 loop spans 15 amino acids. Germline V lookup: CDR1 ENHRY, CDR2 SYGVKD. The CDR3 here is CAISAGLASEETQYF. Here the CDR3 DNA reads TGTGCCATCAGTGCCGGACTAGCGAGTGAAGAGACCCAGTACTTC.

This clone occurred once. The genes are TRBV4-3 and TRBJ2-3; no firm D call. The ends were cut back, 0 bases at V and 1 base at J, with 2 bases in the middle. This CDR3 is 13 amino acids long. CDR1 is LGHNA and CDR2 is YSLEER in the germline V gene. CDR3 bases: TGCGCCAGCAGCCAAGACGGCACAGATACGCAGTATTTT. It codes for CASSQDGTDTQYF.

The J gene is TRBJ2-7, the V gene TRBV20-1; D unresolved. Germline lookup yields CDR1 DFQATT and CDR2 SNEGSKA (reference sequence). The CDR3 consists of 11 residues. V was cut by 5 bases and J by 1 base, with 6 bases left in between. The CDR3 spells CSAGRSYEQYF. The CDR3 region has the DNA TGCAGTGCTGGCAGATCCTACGAGCAGTACTTC.

J is TRBJ1-5 and V is TRBV5-6; 8 nucleotides match TRBD1. Losses at the gene ends were 3 bases for V and 5 bases for J; bases not matched to a gene: 10. The CDR3 sequence is 16 residues long. Germline CDR1 and CDR2: SGHDT and YYEEEE. The CDR3 spells CASSSGQATADQPQHF. CDR3 DNA: TGTGCCAGCAGCTCGGGACAGGCGACAGCTGATCAGCCCCAGCATTTT.

The chain recombines TRBV28 with TRBJ2-1; D ambiguous. The length of the CDR3 is 14 residues. The germline V gene encodes CDR1 MDHEN and CDR2 SYDVKM. Trimming shortened V by 6 bases and J by 5 bases, and 14 bases separated the two germline ends. CDR3 bases: TGTGCCAGCAGCCTTTACCGACACAACAATGAGCAGTTCTTC. Protein product: CASSLYRHNNEQFF.

This chain links TRBV4-1 with TRBJ2-5, with a tentative D call TRBD2 (6 bases). V was cut by 1 base and J by 5 bases, with 8 bases left in between. Per the germline V gene, CDR1 is MGHRA and CDR2 is YSYEKL. The CDR3 has 13 residues. In DNA form, the CDR3 reads TGCGCCAGCAGCCAAGTGGACTATGAGACCCAGTACTTC. Protein: CASSQVDYETQYF.

This chain joins TRBV18 and TRBJ1-1; TRBD1 matches at 7 bases. The CDR3 loop spans 14 amino acids. Germline loops: CDR1 KGHSH, CDR2 LQKENI. V gave up 2 bases and J gave up 2 bases; unmatched junction bases: 2. CDR3 protein: CASSPNRGNTEAFF. The CDR3 coding sequence is TGTGCCAGCTCACCAAACAGGGGTAACACTGAAGCTTTCTTT.

The rearrangement joins TRBV4-2 to TRBJ2-1; 9 bases match TRBD2. Germline CDR1 reads LGHNA; CDR2 reads YNFKEQ. The CDR3 consists of 12 residues. J lost 10 bases, V lost 2 bases, and 0 bases had no gene match. The CDR3 DNA follows: TGTGCCAGCAGCCAACTAGCGGGAGAGCAGTTCTTC. Translating gives CASSQLAGEQFF.

V is TRBV6-1 and J is TRBJ2-7; D is undetermined. Germline V gene lookup returns CDR1 MNHNS and CDR2 SASEGT. The CDR3 loop spans 15 amino acids. Trimming took off 3 bases at V and 2 bases at J, with 14 bases between the two ends. The CDR3 region is CASSESGPSAYEQYF. The CDR3 region has the DNA TGTGCCAGCAGTGAGTCTGGGCCATCAGCCTACGAGCAGTACTTC.

The chain has TRBV13 and TRBJ2-1, with TRBD1 identical over 8 bases. This CDR3 has 15 residues. Germline V gene sequence: CDR1 PRHDT, CDR2 FYEKMQ (reference sequence). With V trimmed by 4 bases and J by 5 bases, 7 bases remained unmatched. CDR3 sequence reads: CASSSQGENDNEQFF. CDR3 in DNA: TGTGCCAGCAGCTCACAGGGGGAGAACGACAATGAGCAGTTCTTC. Full variable domain (remainder filled in from reference TRBV13 and TRBJ2-1): AAGVIQSPRHLIKEKRETATLKCYPIPRHDTVYWYQQGPGQDPQFLISFYEKMQSDKGSIPDRFSAQQFSDYHSELNMSSLELGDSALYFCASSSQGENDNEQFFGPGTRLTVL.

The chain employs TRBV5-1 and TRBJ1-1, with D unresolved. The germline V gene encodes CDR1 SGHRS and CDR2 YFSETQ. V lost 4 bases, J lost 13 bases, and 17 bases lay in between. The CDR3 is made up of 12 amino acids. The CDR3 DNA reads as TGCGCCAGCAGCCTGGGATTACCGGAGGTTTTCTTT. It yields the protein CASSLGLPEVFF.

The V gene is TRBV7-6, the J gene TRBJ2-1; D is uncertain. V was trimmed by 7 bases and J by 7 bases, leaving 11 bases between them. The CDR3 contains 12 residues. CDR1 is SGHVS and CDR2 is FNYEAQ in the germline V gene. The CDR3, as DNA: TGTGCCAGCATCATTCGAAAGAATGAGCAGTTCTTC. Its translation is CASIIRKNEQFF.

The chain uses TRBV6-4 and TRBJ2-1; perhaps D is TRBD1 or TRBD2 (6 bases each). V lost 5 bases, J lost 4 bases, and 15 bases lay in between. This CDR3 is 15 amino acids long. Germline values: CDR1 MRHNA, CDR2 SNTAGT. CDR3 amino acids: CASSLEGGPYNEQFF. The CDR3 DNA reads TGTGCCAGCAGTCTAGAGGGGGGACCATACAATGAGCAGTTCTTC.

The chain uses TRBV4-1 and TRBJ2-7, with a weak D call TRBD1 (6 bases). Looked up from germline, CDR1 is MGHRA and CDR2 is YSYEKL. V lost 0 bases and J lost 3, with 9 bases in between. CDR3 length: 14 amino acids. The chain's CDR3 is CASSQENRVYEQYF. Written as DNA, the CDR3 is TGCGCCAGCAGCCAAGAGAACAGGGTCTACGAGCAGTACTTC.

The rearrangement joins TRBV7-9 to TRBJ2-1; D unresolved. This CDR3 is 14 amino acids long. V was clipped by 1 base and J by 4 bases, with 8 bases between them. Germline V gene lookup returns CDR1 SEHNR and CDR2 FQNEAQ (reference sequence). CDR3 in amino acids: CASSLESQYNEQFF. The CDR3, as DNA: TGTGCCAGCAGCTTAGAATCCCAGTACAATGAGCAGTTCTTC.